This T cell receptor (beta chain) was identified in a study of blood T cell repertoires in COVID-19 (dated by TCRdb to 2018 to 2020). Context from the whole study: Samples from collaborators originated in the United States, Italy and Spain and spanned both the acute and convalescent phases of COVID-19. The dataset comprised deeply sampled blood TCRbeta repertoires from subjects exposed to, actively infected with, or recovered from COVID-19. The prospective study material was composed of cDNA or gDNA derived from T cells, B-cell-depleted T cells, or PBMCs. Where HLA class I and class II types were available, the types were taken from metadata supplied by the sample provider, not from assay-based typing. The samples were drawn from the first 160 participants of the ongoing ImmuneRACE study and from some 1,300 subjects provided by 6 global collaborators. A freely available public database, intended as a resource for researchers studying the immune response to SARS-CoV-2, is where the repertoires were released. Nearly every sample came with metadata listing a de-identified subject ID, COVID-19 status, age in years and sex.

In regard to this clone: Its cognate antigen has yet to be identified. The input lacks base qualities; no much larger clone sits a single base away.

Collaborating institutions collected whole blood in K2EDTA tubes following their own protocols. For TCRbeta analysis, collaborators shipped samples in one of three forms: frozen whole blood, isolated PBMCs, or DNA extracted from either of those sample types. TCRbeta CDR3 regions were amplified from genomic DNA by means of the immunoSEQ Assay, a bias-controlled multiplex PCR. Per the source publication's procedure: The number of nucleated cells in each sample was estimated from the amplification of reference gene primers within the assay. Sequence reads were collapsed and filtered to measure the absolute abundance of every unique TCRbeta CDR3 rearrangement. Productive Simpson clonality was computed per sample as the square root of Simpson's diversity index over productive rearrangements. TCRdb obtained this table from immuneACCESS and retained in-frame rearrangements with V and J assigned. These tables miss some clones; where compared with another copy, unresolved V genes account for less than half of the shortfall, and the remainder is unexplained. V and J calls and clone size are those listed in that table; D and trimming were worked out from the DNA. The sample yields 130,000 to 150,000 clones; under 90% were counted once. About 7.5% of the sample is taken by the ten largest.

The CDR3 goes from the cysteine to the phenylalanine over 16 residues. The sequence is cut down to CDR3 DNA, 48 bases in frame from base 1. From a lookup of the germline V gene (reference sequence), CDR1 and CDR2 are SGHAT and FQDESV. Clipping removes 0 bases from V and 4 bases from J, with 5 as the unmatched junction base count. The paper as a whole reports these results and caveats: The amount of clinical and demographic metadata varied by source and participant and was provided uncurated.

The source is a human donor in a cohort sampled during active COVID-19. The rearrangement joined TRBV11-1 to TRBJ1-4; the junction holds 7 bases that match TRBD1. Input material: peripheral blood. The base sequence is TGTGCCAGCAGCTTAGCGGTGACAGGGTATAATGAAAAACTGTTTTTT. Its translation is CASSLAVTGYNEKLFF.